The next 14 T cell receptor beta chains were all read from a single sample in a study of cytomegalovirus exposure and HLA in healthy donors. A multiplex PCR was run with 60 Vbeta primers and 13 Jbeta primers. Assay: immunoSEQ multiplex PCR; the TCRdb copy retains only in-frame clones and omits some. The table lists 150,000 to 200,000 clones, about 85% of them singletons. The sample taken for sequencing was PBMCs. The source of these receptors is a male donor in good health and CMV-seropositive.

The chain has TRBV10-3 and TRBJ1-6, with 8 bases matching TRBD1. Unmatched junction bases numbered 5, after V lost 3 bases and J lost 7 bases. Germline CDR1 is ENHRY and CDR2 is SYGVKD. CDR3 length: 15 amino acids. The DNA of the CDR3 is TGTGCCATCAGTGACGGACAGGGAGAAAATTCACCCCTCCACTTT. Translation gives CAISDGQGENSPLHF.

The chain employs TRBV28 and TRBJ1-2; TRBD1 is a possible D gene (5 bases). Germline CDR1 MDHEN, CDR2 SYDVKM. CDR3 length: 17 residues. V was trimmed by 3 bases and J by 0 bases, leaving 17 bases between them. CDR3 coding DNA: TGTGCCAGCAGTTTGATTCGGAGGGAAGGGGCTAACTATGGCTACACCTTC. This translates into CASSLIRREGANYGYTF.

The chain links TRBV4-3 to TRBJ2-7, with a weak D call TRBD1 (5 bases). The germline gives CDR1 LGHNA, CDR2 YSLEER. V was pared by 1 base and J by 2 bases, with 9 bases between. This CDR3 contains 14 residues. CDR3 nucleotides: TGCGCCAGCAGCCAAGGATTAGGGGCCTACGAGCAGTACTTC. Its protein is CASSQGLGAYEQYF.

V usage is TRBV2 and J usage is TRBJ2-7, with TRBD1 identical over 9 bases. The CDR3 loop spans 14 amino acids. Germline CDR1 and CDR2: SNHLY and FYNNEI. After removal of 8 bases from V and 5 bases from J, the junction contained 10 bases not matched to a gene. The CDR3 DNA sequence: TGTGCCAGCCAGTCCGGGACAGGGTCTGACGAGCAGTACTTC. Translation: CASQSGTGSDEQYF.

This clone was observed a handful of times. The chain uses TRBV7-9 and TRBJ1-2; a weak D match, TRBD1 (6 bases). The CDR3 is 13 residues long. V lost 6 bases and J 10 bases, leaving 18 bases between the germline ends. CDR1 and CDR2 from the germline V gene are SEHNR and FQNEAQ (reference sequence). The chain's CDR3 is CASSSDSFSAYTF. The CDR3 coding sequence is TGTGCCAGCAGTTCGGACAGTTTCAGCGCCTACACCTTC.

The chain combines TRBV6-5 with TRBJ1-1; no clear D. This CDR3 spans 16 amino acids. In germline, CDR1 is MNHEY, CDR2 SVGAGI. V lost 0 bases, J lost 4 bases, and 15 bases lay in between. The CDR3 region is CASSYSRVLRATEAFF. DNA of the CDR3: TGTGCCAGCAGTTACTCGAGGGTATTAAGGGCCACTGAAGCTTTCTTT.

This chain uses TRBV6-5 with TRBJ2-4; 8 nucleotides align to TRBD1. CDR1 and CDR2 (germline): MNHEY, SVGAGI. The CDR3 is made up of 15 amino acids. V was pared by 2 bases and J by 7 bases, with 7 bases of the junction left unmatched. The CDR3 here is CASSYQGAVGNIQYF. In DNA form, the CDR3 reads TGTGCCAGCAGTTACCAGGGGGCCGTGGGGAACATTCAGTACTTC.

This chain joins TRBV5-5 and TRBJ1-5; D gene ambiguous. This CDR3 is built from 13 residues. Deletions cut 4 bases from V and 3 bases from J, with 8 bases between. Germline CDR1 and CDR2: SGHKS and YYEKEE (reference sequence). In DNA form, the CDR3 reads TGTGCCAGCAGCGGGCAGATCAATCAGCCCCAGCATTTT. Translating it yields CASSGQINQPQHF.

V usage is TRBV2 and J usage is TRBJ2-5; D ambiguous. Germline V gene lookup returns CDR1 SNHLY and CDR2 FYNNEI. Trimming left V 6 bases short and J 5 bases short, with 4 bases between. This CDR3 contains 10 residues. The CDR3 reads CASSRETQYF. For the CDR3, the DNA is TGTGCCAGCAGCAGGGAGACCCAGTACTTC.

This chain links TRBV5-1 with TRBJ2-2, with 9 positions matching TRBD1. The CDR3 is made up of 16 amino acids. Germline-derived CDR1 and CDR2 are SGHRS and YFSETQ. Trimming removed 4 bases from V and 5 bases from J; junction bases left unmatched: 9. The CDR3 region is CASSVTQGALTGELFF. The DNA for the CDR3 is TGCGCCAGCAGCGTGACACAGGGGGCGCTAACCGGGGAGCTGTTTTTT.

The gene calls are TRBV13 and TRBJ2-2; 7 nucleotides align to TRBD2. This CDR3 is built from 13 residues. V gave up 5 bases and J gave up 5 bases; unmatched junction bases: 2. From germline, CDR1 is PRHDT and CDR2 FYEKMQ (reference sequence). CDR3: CASSPGGTGELFF. For the CDR3, the DNA is TGTGCCAGCAGCCCCGGGGGGACCGGGGAGCTGTTTTTT.

The rearrangement uses TRBV7-2 and TRBJ1-5, with no clear D. The germline V gene encodes CDR1 SGHTA and CDR2 FQGNSA. The length of the CDR3 is 13 residues. V gave up 5 bases and J gave up 5 bases, with 10 bases separating them. The CDR3 DNA is TGTGCCAGCAGCGTACTGGGAGATCAGCCCCAGCATTTT. Translating it yields CASSVLGDQPQHF. The entire variable domain, with the rest obtained from reference TRBV7-2 and TRBJ1-5, is as follows: GAGVSQSPSNKVTEKGKDVELRCDPISGHTALYWYRQSLGQGLEFLIYFQGNSAPDKSGLPSDRFSAERTGGSVSTLTIQRTQQEDSAVYLCASSVLGDQPQHFGDGTRLSIL.

The rearrangement joins TRBV5-1 to TRBJ2-3, with 10 nucleotides matching TRBD2. V shed 2 bases and J 9 bases; nucleotides not matched to a gene: 9. The CDR3 is 15 residues long. Germline CDR1 is SGHRS and CDR2 is YFSETQ. The CDR3 region has the DNA TGCGCCAGCAGCTTTAACCTAGCGGGAGCTCGAACGCAGTATTTT. Protein: CASSFNLAGARTQYF. Complete variable domain (other parts from reference TRBV5-1 and TRBJ2-3): KAGVTQTPRYLIKTRGQQVTLSCSPISGHRSVSWYQQTPGQGLQFLFEYFSETQRNKGNFPGRFSGRQFSNSRSEMNVSTLELGDSALYLCASSFNLAGARTQYFGPGTRLTVL.

This clone was recorded only once. V and J are TRBV13 and TRBJ2-1; 9 nucleotides align to TRBD2. Germline-derived CDR1 and CDR2 are PRHDT and FYEKMQ (reference sequence). The CDR3 spans 14 residues. After removal of 8 bases from V and 5 bases from J, the junction contained 7 bases not matched to a gene. In nucleotides, the CDR3 is TGTGCCAGCTTTCCCCAGCGGGGGGACAATGAGCAGTTCTTC. Translating gives CASFPQRGDNEQFF.